This TCR beta chain was profiled in a study of T cell responses to AZD1222 COVID-19 vaccine. Study-wide results and limits: With two AZD1222 doses given, Spike-specific TCR breadth and depth both rose. Mapped onto spike, vaccine-associated CD4 TCRs spanned it and were dominant at 160-218 and 743-854.

Details on this clone: What it binds is unknown.

The data were produced by immunoSEQ multiplex PCR, yet TCRdb's version contains in-frame clones alone and is incomplete. The sample records around 100,000 clones, nearly 90% being singletons. This sequence was found in an adult who received the AZD1222 COVID-19 vaccine. This material consisted of peripheral blood, taken 28 days after the second AZD1222 dose.

The CDR3 loop reads CASSLVTSVYEQYF. CDR3 nucleotides: TGTGCCAGCAGCTTAGTCACTAGCGTCTACGAGCAGTACTTC. The chain recombines TRBV7-2 with TRBJ2-7; 7 bases are a match to TRBD2. This CDR3 spans 14 amino acids. In germline, CDR1 is SGHTA, CDR2 FQGNSA. The J segment lost 3 bases and the V segment lost 1 base, leaving 3 bases of the junction unmatched.